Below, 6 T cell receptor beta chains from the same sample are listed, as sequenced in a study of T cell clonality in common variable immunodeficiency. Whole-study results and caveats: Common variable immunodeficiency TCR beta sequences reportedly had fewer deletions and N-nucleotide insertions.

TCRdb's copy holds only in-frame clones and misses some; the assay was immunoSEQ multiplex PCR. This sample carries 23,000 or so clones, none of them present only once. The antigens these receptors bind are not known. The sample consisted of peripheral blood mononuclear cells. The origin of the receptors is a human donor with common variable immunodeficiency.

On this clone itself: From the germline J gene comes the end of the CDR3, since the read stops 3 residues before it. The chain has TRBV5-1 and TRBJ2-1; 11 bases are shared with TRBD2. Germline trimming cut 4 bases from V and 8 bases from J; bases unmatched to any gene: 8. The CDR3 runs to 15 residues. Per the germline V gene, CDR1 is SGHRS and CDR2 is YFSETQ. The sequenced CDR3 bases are TGCGCCAGCAGCCCCGGGACTAGCGGTTGGGATGAG. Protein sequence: CASSPGTSGWDE. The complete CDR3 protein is CASSPGTSGWDEQFF.

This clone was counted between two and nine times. The CDR3 bases that were read are TGTGCCAGTAACGGCCTAGACAGAATGAACACTGAA. Translated: CASNGLDRMNTE. The complete CDR3 sequence is CASNGLDRMNTEAFF. V and J are TRBV19 and TRBJ1-1; the D gene is possibly TRBD1 (5 bases). Coverage ceases 3 residues before the CDR3 finishes, and the germline J gene fills in the end. The CDR3 is made up of 15 amino acids. The germline V gene encodes CDR1 LNHDA and CDR2 SQIVND (reference sequence). The V end lost 7 bases, the J end lost 0 bases, and 15 bases lay between the germline ends.

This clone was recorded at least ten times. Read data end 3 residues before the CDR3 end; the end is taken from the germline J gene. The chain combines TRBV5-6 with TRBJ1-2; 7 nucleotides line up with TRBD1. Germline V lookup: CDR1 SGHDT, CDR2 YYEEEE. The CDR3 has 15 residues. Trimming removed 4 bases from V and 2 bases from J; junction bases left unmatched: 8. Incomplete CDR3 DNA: TGTGCCAGCAGCCCGGACAGGACTCTAAACTATGGC. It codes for CASSPDRTLNYG. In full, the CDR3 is CASSPDRTLNYGYTF.

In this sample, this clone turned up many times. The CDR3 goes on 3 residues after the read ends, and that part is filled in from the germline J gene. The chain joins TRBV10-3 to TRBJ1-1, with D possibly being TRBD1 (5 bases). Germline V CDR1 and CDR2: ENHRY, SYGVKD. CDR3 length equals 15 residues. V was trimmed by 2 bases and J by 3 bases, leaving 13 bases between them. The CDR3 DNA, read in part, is TGTGCCATCAGTGAGAGTCAAAAGGGGCACACTGAA. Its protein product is CAISESQKGHTE. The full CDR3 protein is CAISESQKGHTEAFF.

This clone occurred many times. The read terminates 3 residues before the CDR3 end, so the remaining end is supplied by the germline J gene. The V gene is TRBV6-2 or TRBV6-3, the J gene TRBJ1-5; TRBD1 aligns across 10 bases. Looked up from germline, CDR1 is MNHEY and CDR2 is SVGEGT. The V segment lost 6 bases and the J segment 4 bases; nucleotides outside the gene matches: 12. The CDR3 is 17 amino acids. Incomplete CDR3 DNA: TGTGCCAGCAGACCCCGGGACAGGGGACGATTAAATCAGCCC. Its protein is CASRPRDRGRLNQP. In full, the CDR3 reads CASRPRDRGRLNQPQHF.

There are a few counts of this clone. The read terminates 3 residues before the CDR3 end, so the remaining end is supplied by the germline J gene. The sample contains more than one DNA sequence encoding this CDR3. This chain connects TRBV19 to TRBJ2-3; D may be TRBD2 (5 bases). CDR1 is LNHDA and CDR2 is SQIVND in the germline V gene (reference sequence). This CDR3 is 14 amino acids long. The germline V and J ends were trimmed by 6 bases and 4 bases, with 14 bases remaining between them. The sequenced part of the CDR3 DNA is TGTGCCAGTAGCGGAGGTCCCGGGGCAGATACG. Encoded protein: CASSGGPGADT. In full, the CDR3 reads CASSGGPGADTQYF.